The entry below gives a single T cell receptor beta chain sequence along with its context. What it recognizes is unknown. The data derive from a study of cytomegalovirus exposure and HLA in healthy donors. Study information: The 666 first-cohort repertoires shared a platform with the roughly 120 validation repertoires, as reported in a later analysis.

Study-level results: Cytomegalovirus status was reportedly diagnosed by the classifier with high specificity and sensitivity.

Sequencing was performed with immunoSEQ multiplex PCR; in TCRdb, only in-frame clones are kept and a portion is missing. The table lists some 67,000 clones, 94% of them singletons. V lost 4 bases and J lost 0, with 9 bases in between. CDR1 is SGHDT, CDR2 YYEEEE, per germline. The CDR3 extends over 14 amino acids. V gene TRBV5-6 combines with J gene TRBJ2-3; D is ambiguous. The specimen was PBMCs. The sequence was obtained from a woman between 18 and 29 years old in good health and CMV-seronegative. The CDR3 DNA reads TGTGCCAGCAGCCCCGCGACTAGCACAGATACGCAGTATTTT. This codes for CASSPATSTDTQYF. Based on the CDR3 plus reference TRBV5-6 and TRBJ2-3, the full variable domain is DAGVTQSPTHLIKTRGQQVTLRCSPKSGHDTVSWYQQALGQGPQFIFQYYEEEERQRGNFPDRFSGHQFPNYSSELNVNALLLGDSALYLCASSPATSTDTQYFGPGTRLTVL.